These 29 T cell receptor beta chains were all obtained from the same sample, sequenced in a study of CD8 T cells in Susac syndrome (dated by TCRdb to the late 2010s). Library preparation employed the immunoSEQ multiplex PCR assay. RNA was extracted using the RNeasy kit, and roughly 0.5 to 1 microgram was reverse transcribed with random hexamers. TCRdb reran the public reads through fastp at Q25 and MiXCR, keeping productive beta chains. Entries are consolidated by CDR3 protein sequence, retaining the most common genes and DNA. For this sample the table gives over 100,000 distinct CDR3 sequences, of which about nine tenths were detected only once. The ten biggest clones cover approximately 0.13% of the sample. Sequencing was carried out using CD8+ T cells from PBMCs. The receptor source for this set is a human donor in good health.

V is TRBV18 and J is TRBJ1-1; D is perhaps TRBD1 (5 bases). V was trimmed by 6 bases and J by 2 bases, leaving 10 bases between them. Germline V CDR1 and CDR2: KGHSH, LQKENI. The CDR3 loop spans 13 amino acids. The DNA for the CDR3 is TGTGCCAGCTCCTCCGACAGTAACACTGAAGCTTTCTTT. It specifies CASSSDSNTEAFF. The whole variable domain, filled in from reference TRBV18 and TRBJ1-1, reads NAGVMQNPRHLVRRRGQEARLRCSPMKGHSHVYWYRQLPEEGLKFMVYLQKENIIDESGMPKERFSAEFPKEGPSILRIQQVVRGDSAAYFCASSSDSNTEAFFGQGTRLTVV.

The chain has TRBV20-1 and TRBJ2-7, with D perhaps TRBD1 (5 bases). The germline CDR1 and CDR2 sequences are DFQATT and SNEGSKA (reference sequence). V was clipped by 3 bases and J by 4 bases, with 16 bases between them. This CDR3 spans 14 amino acids. The CDR3 region has the DNA TGCAGTGCTAGTTCCCGACAGCGTGAATACGAGCAGTACTTC. Protein product: CSASSRQREYEQYF.

The rearrangement uses TRBV3-1 and TRBJ2-7; D could derive from TRBD1 or TRBD2 (7 bases each). This CDR3 has 17 amino acids. Germline assignment: CDR1 LGHDT and CDR2 YNNKEL (reference sequence). V lost 0 bases and J lost 1, with 16 bases in between. In nucleotides, the CDR3 is TGTGCCAGCAGCCAAGATTCCCTTCAGGGGGGGTCCTACGAGCAGTACTTC. It is translated as CASSQDSLQGGSYEQYF.

The gene calls are TRBV6-2 or TRBV6-3 and TRBJ2-7; TRBD2 agrees at 11 bases. The CDR3 is 13 residues long. CDR1 MNHEY and CDR2 SVGEGT come from the germline V gene. The J segment lost 5 bases and the V segment lost 6 bases, leaving 3 bases of the junction unmatched. CDR3 amino acids: CASRTSGVDEQYF. CDR3 DNA sequence: TGTGCCAGCAGGACTAGCGGGGTTGACGAGCAGTACTTC.

The V gene is TRBV20-1, the J gene TRBJ2-1; TRBD2 is a possible D gene (5 bases). CDR3 length equals 15 residues. V dropped 0 bases and J dropped 0 bases, with 9 bases sitting between them. Germline loops: CDR1 DFQATT, CDR2 SNEGSKA (reference sequence). The CDR3 sequence: CSARDTRPSYNEQFF. The CDR3 nucleotides are TGCAGTGCTAGAGATACTAGACCCTCCTACAATGAGCAGTTCTTC.

The V call is TRBV19, the J call TRBJ1-1, with D perhaps matching TRBD1 (5 bases). V lost 4 bases and J lost 2, with 11 bases in between. Germline V lookup: CDR1 LNHDA, CDR2 SQIVND (reference sequence). There are 14 residues in the CDR3. The CDR3 here is CASSRRDGNTEAFF. The CDR3 DNA follows: TGTGCCAGTAGTAGGCGGGACGGAAACACTGAAGCTTTCTTT.

The V gene is TRBV24-1, the J gene TRBJ2-1; D is uncertain. The V end was cut by 3 bases, the J end by 10 bases, with 9 bases between. Germline CDR1 reads KGHDR; CDR2 reads SFDVKD. The CDR3 consists of 12 residues. The CDR3 bases are TGTGCCACCAGTGATCAGGCTCAAGAGCAGTTCTTC. Translating it yields CATSDQAQEQFF.

The chain combines TRBV2 with TRBJ1-2; the D is unclear. This CDR3 region has 17 residues. Trimming shortened V by 2 bases and J by 4 bases, and 20 bases separated the two germline ends. The germline V gene has CDR1 SNHLY and CDR2 FYNNEI. The CDR3 DNA follows: TGTGCCAGCAGTGAATACTCGCCTTTCAAATCGACCTATGGCTACACCTTC. As protein: CASSEYSPFKSTYGYTF.

This clonotype was recorded only once. This chain connects TRBV12-3 or TRBV12-4 to TRBJ1-2; D is unclear. V lost 3 bases, J lost 4 bases, and 12 bases lay in between. The CDR3 covers 14 residues. CDR3 DNA: TGTGCCAGCAGTTTCGGTGTTAACAGCTATGGCTACACCTTC. Encoded protein: CASSFGVNSYGYTF.

The chain uses TRBV6-6 and TRBJ2-1; D gene ambiguous. Germline V lookup: CDR1 MNHNY, CDR2 SVGAGI (reference sequence). The CDR3 spans 14 residues. V dropped 6 bases and J dropped 6 bases, with 15 bases sitting between them. CDR3 sequence reads: CASSRAKGVNEQFF. The CDR3 region has the DNA TGTGCCAGCAGCCGGGCAAAGGGTGTCAATGAGCAGTTCTTC.

This chain connects TRBV6-1 to TRBJ2-7; 9 bases match TRBD1. J gave up 5 bases and V 6 bases, and 8 bases lay outside the gene matches. This CDR3 spans 14 amino acids. Germline CDR1 reads MNHNS; CDR2 reads SASEGT. The DNA for the CDR3 is TGTGCCAGCAGATTCCGGACAGGGGCCAACGAGCAGTACTTC. This translates into CASRFRTGANEQYF.

The chain carries TRBV5-1 and TRBJ2-2, with D perhaps matching TRBD2 (5 bases). The CDR3 extends over 14 amino acids. V was clipped by 1 base and J by 8 bases, with 12 bases between them. CDR1 and CDR2 (germline): SGHRS, YFSETQ. The CDR3 reads CASSLRGRDGELFF. CDR3 DNA sequence: TGCGCCAGCAGCTTGCGGGGTCGGGATGGGGAGCTGTTTTTT.

The chain has TRBV14 and TRBJ1-1; a weak D match, TRBD1 (5 bases). The germline V and J ends were trimmed by 6 bases and 1 base, with 12 bases remaining between them. Germline lookup yields CDR1 SGHDN and CDR2 FVKESK. The CDR3 is made up of 14 amino acids. The DNA for the CDR3 is TGTGCCAGCAGGACCCAGGGACCGAACACTGAAGCTTTCTTT. Translated, it gives CASRTQGPNTEAFF.

This clonotype was seen a handful of times. The gene calls are TRBV5-1 and TRBJ2-2; 8 bases fit TRBD1. Germline trimming cut 3 bases from V and 2 bases from J; bases unmatched to any gene: 6. The CDR3 consists of 16 residues. The germline V gene encodes CDR1 SGHRS and CDR2 YFSETQ. CDR3 DNA sequence: TGCGCCAGCAGCTCGAACGGACAGGGAAACACCGGGGAGCTGTTTTTT. Protein sequence: CASSSNGQGNTGELFF.

This clonotype was recorded only once. The J gene is TRBJ1-3, the V gene TRBV7-2; D gene ambiguous. Trimming left V 5 bases short and J 2 bases short, with 7 bases between. The CDR3 runs 13 residues. Germline CDR1 reads SGHTA; CDR2 reads FQGNSA. The DNA of the CDR3 is TGTGCCAGCAGCCCCCTTGCTGGAAACACCATATATTTT. Protein: CASSPLAGNTIYF.

The V call is TRBV29-1, the J call TRBJ2-5; TRBD2 aligns across 14 bases. J lost 5 bases, V lost 7 bases, and 9 bases had no gene match. This CDR3 contains 15 residues. The germline V gene has CDR1 SQVTM and CDR2 ANQGSEA. The CDR3 sequence: CSARTSGRPGETQYF. CDR3 coding DNA: TGCAGCGCCCGGACTAGCGGGAGGCCGGGGGAGACCCAGTACTTC.

This chain uses TRBV29-1 with TRBJ2-3; maybe TRBD1 (6 bases). Trimming pared 1 base from V and 2 bases from J, leaving 10 bases between. The CDR3 runs 14 residues. The V gene's germline CDR1 is SQVTM and CDR2 ANQGSEA. This CDR3 is CSVEVGAHTDTQYF. CDR3 sequence (DNA): TGCAGCGTTGAAGTGGGGGCACACACAGATACGCAGTATTTT.

In its sample, this clonotype was seen once. The chain has TRBV6-2 or TRBV6-3 and TRBJ2-5, with D possibly called TRBD1 or TRBD2 (6 bases each). Germline V gene lookup returns CDR1 MNHEY and CDR2 SVGEGT. Trimming removed 8 bases from V and 2 bases from J, with 15 bases in between. The CDR3 runs to 14 residues. The CDR3 protein is CASAALGGQETQYF. CDR3 nucleotides: TGTGCCAGCGCTGCCCTAGGGGGGCAAGAGACCCAGTACTTC.

V is TRBV20-1 and J is TRBJ2-5; maybe TRBD2 (5 bases). Trimming cost V 0 bases and J 1 base, with 15 bases left between them. Germline assignment: CDR1 DFQATT and CDR2 SNEGSKA (reference sequence). This CDR3 comprises 16 residues. This CDR3 is CSARDSRVGFQETQYF. In nucleotides, the CDR3 is TGCAGTGCTAGAGACTCGAGGGTTGGGTTCCAAGAGACCCAGTACTTC.

The chain couples TRBV19 to TRBJ2-1; 15 nucleotides agree with TRBD2. V was clipped by 7 bases and J by 1 base; unmatched bases: 5. CDR3 length equals 17 residues. Germline CDR1 and CDR2: LNHDA and SQIVND (reference sequence). The CDR3 coding sequence is TGTGCCAGTACGGGACTAGCGGGGGGTCTATCCTACAATGAGCAGTTCTTC. Its protein product is CASTGLAGGLSYNEQFF.

V usage is TRBV5-6 and J usage is TRBJ2-2; D unclear. The V end was cut by 1 base, the J end by 4 bases, with 8 bases between. The CDR3 is made up of 14 amino acids. In germline, CDR1 is SGHDT, CDR2 YYEEEE. CDR3 sequence: CASSLRLPTGELFF. CDR3 DNA sequence: TGTGCCAGCAGCTTGCGGCTTCCCACCGGGGAGCTGTTTTTT.

The rearrangement uses TRBV29-1 and TRBJ2-5, with D possibly TRBD2 on 6 matching bases. Per germline, CDR1 SQVTM and CDR2 ANQGSEA. V lost 3 bases, J lost 5 bases, and 13 bases lay in between. The CDR3 is made up of 13 amino acids. The CDR3 DNA reads as TGCAGCGTTGAGGGCGATCGGGAGGAGACCCAGTACTTC. Encoded protein: CSVEGDREETQYF.

The J gene is TRBJ2-5, the V gene TRBV7-2, with D possibly TRBD2 on 6 matching bases. The germline V gene encodes CDR1 SGHTA and CDR2 FQGNSA. The CDR3 has 10 residues. Trimming cost V 8 bases and J 5 bases, with 6 bases left between them. CDR3: CASGGETQYF. DNA for the CDR3: TGTGCCAGCGGAGGGGAGACCCAGTACTTC.

The rearrangement joins TRBV7-2 to TRBJ2-1; D may be TRBD2 (6 bases). V was pared by 2 bases and J by 8 bases, with 13 bases between. This CDR3 spans 14 amino acids. Germline CDR1 SGHTA, CDR2 FQGNSA. The CDR3 bases are TGTGCCAGCAGCTTATCGGAGGGGCTGTATGAGCAGTTCTTC. This translates into CASSLSEGLYEQFF.

The chain employs TRBV7-2 and TRBJ1-5; D is unclear. The length of the CDR3 is 13 residues. Trimming took off 1 base at V and 6 bases at J, with 7 bases between the two ends. Germline V gene sequence: CDR1 SGHTA, CDR2 FQGNSA. The CDR3 loop is CASSLGGVQPQHF. CDR3 nucleotides: TGTGCCAGCAGCTTAGGGGGAGTTCAGCCCCAGCATTTT.

This rearrangement joins TRBV6-2 or TRBV6-3 to TRBJ1-1; D is uncertain. V was trimmed by 2 bases and J by 5 bases, leaving 18 bases between them. The CDR3 loop spans 16 amino acids. The V gene's germline CDR1 is MNHEY and CDR2 SVGEGT. In nucleotides, the CDR3 is TGTGCCAGCAGTTACCTACGATCGGGGTTAAGTACTGAAGCTTTCTTT. Translation gives CASSYLRSGLSTEAFF.

The V gene is TRBV9, the J gene TRBJ1-2; weak D call: TRBD1 (6 bases). This CDR3 spans 15 amino acids. CDR1 is SGDLS, CDR2 YYNGEE, per germline. Trimming removed 3 bases from V and 6 bases from J, with 18 bases in between. The CDR3 DNA is TGTGCCAGCAGCGGACAATCCTCGGACAGCCATGGCTACACCTTC. Protein product: CASSGQSSDSHGYTF.

This rearrangement joins TRBV29-1 to TRBJ2-7; the D gene is possibly TRBD1 (6 bases). This CDR3 comprises 11 residues. The germline V and J ends were trimmed by 7 bases and 1 base, with 8 bases remaining between them. Looked up from germline, CDR1 is SQVTM and CDR2 is ANQGSEA. The CDR3 sequence is CSAGQSYEQYF. The CDR3 region has the DNA TGCAGCGCCGGACAGTCCTACGAGCAGTACTTC.

J is TRBJ2-2 and V is TRBV29-1; a weak D match, TRBD2 (6 bases). CDR3 length: 15 amino acids. CDR1 SQVTM and CDR2 ANQGSEA come from the germline V gene. V was cut by 0 bases and J by 7 bases, with 15 bases left in between. In nucleotides, the CDR3 is TGCAGCGTTGAAGATGGGACTCAACCTTTCGGGGAGCTGTTTTTT. It is translated as CSVEDGTQPFGELFF.